This T cell receptor beta chain originates from a study of beta chain features in type 1 diabetes. Study as a whole: Age, gender and cell yields were similar between patients and healthy donors. Points from the study as a whole: Moderately but significantly shorter TCRB CDR3s were found in Type 1 diabetes patients in all four CD4+ subsets.

On this clone: Its antigen remains unidentified.

Of the isolated RNA, all was reverse transcribed, and so the sequenced material was expressed TCRB transcripts. Profiling relied on immunoSEQ multiplex PCR, and the TCRdb table lists in-frame clones only, not all of them. The repertoire has 350,000 to 400,000 clones, roughly 16% of them found once; the top ten carry approximately 0.019%. Donors contributed one heparinised blood draw apiece, averaging approximately 100 mL. This receptor was obtained from a woman in her late teens or twenties in good health. Sequenced sample: naive CD4+ T cells from blood.

The CDR3 protein is CASSPRIGGMGANVLTF. The CDR3 bases are TGTGCCAGCAGCCCCCGGATTGGGGGGATGGGGGCCAACGTCCTGACTTTC. The J gene is TRBJ2-6, the V gene TRBV7-2, with D perhaps TRBD2 (6 bases). Germline V gives CDR1 SGHTA, CDR2 FQGNSA. Trimming left V 5 bases short and J 4 bases short, with 18 bases between. The CDR3 consists of 17 residues. Looking up the rest from reference TRBV7-2 and TRBJ2-6 gives the full variable domain: GAGVSQSPSNKVTEKGKDVELRCDPISGHTALYWYRQSLGQGLEFLIYFQGNSAPDKSGLPSDRFSAERTGGSVSTLTIQRTQQEDSAVYLCASSPRIGGMGANVLTFGAGSRLTVL.